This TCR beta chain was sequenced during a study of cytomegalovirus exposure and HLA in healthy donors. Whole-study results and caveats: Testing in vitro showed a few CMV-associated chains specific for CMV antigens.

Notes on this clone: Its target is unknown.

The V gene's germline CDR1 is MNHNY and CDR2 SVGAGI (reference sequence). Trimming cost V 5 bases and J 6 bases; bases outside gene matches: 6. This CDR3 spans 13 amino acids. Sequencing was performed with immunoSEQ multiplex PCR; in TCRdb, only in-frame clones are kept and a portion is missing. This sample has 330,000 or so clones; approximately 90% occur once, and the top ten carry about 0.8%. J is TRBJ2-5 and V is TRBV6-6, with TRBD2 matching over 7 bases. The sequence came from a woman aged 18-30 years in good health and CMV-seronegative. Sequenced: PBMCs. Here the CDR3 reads CASSVQGGKTQYF. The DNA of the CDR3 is TGTGCCAGCAGTGTTCAGGGAGGGAAGACCCAGTACTTC.